The entry below gives a single TCR beta chain sequence along with its context. The V and J ends lost 4 bases and 3 bases respectively, with 13 bases between them. Germline CDR1 and CDR2: SGHRS and YFSETQ. The CDR3 runs to 15 residues. These data are taken from a study of T cells in localized non-small cell lung cancer. Assay used: immunoSEQ multiplex PCR; TCRdb lists only in-frame clones, some missing. The table has roughly 26,000 clones, 81% seen once; the top ten hold 9.5% to 10%. The clonotype originates from a man aged 35 to 69 with stage III squamous cell lung carcinoma. The rearrangement links TRBV5-1 to TRBJ2-2; D might be TRBD1 (6 bases). The sample here was peripheral blood, taken before any cancer treatment. This CDR3 reads CASSRGHRDTGELFF. Here the CDR3 DNA reads TGCGCCAGCAGCAGGGGACACCGTGACACCGGGGAGCTGTTTTTT.